These T cell receptor beta chains were read from a single sample in a study of T cell changes during pregnancy in multiple sclerosis. Repertoires were generated with immunoSEQ multiplex PCR, while TCRdb's copy carries only in-frame clones and drops some. The sample lists 56,000 or so clones; 89% were seen once. Specimen: peripheral blood, collected after pregnancy. The source of these receptors is a female donor with multiple sclerosis, enrolled in a pregnancy study. The CDR3 runs from the conserved cysteine through the conserved F or W. The D gene is left open where the match is weak. The size field is filled for only some rows; it gives once, few, many or a size class.

J: TRBJ2-3
size: NA
D: NA
V: TRBV29-1
CDR3: CSVEDYTDTQYF
DNA: TGCAGCGTTGAGGACTACACAGATACGCAGTATTTT

J: TRBJ1-2
size: NA
D: NA
V: TRBV19
CDR3: CASNPDKNYGYTF
DNA: TGTGCCAGTAATCCGGACAAAAACTATGGCTACACCTTC

J: TRBJ1-6
size: NA
D: NA
V: TRBV5-4
CDR3: CASSFGLGWNSPLHF
DNA: TGTGCCAGCAGCTTCGGACTCGGGTGGAATTCACCCCTCCACTTT

J: TRBJ1-6
size: NA
D: NA
V: TRBV30
CDR3: CAWSVPTGLGNSPLHF
DNA: TGTGCCTGGAGTGTACCTACGGGATTGGGAAATTCACCCCTCCACTTT

J: TRBJ1-2
size: few
D: NA
V: TRBV2
CDR3: CALAGGQNYGYTF
DNA: TGTGCCTTAGCGGGGGGCCAGAACTATGGCTACACCTTC

J: TRBJ2-2
size: NA
D: NA
V: TRBV10-1
CDR3: CASSAEGNTGELFF
DNA: TGCGCCAGCAGCGCGGAGGGGAACACCGGGGAGCTGTTTTTT

J: TRBJ1-1
size: NA
D: TRBD1
V: TRBV10-3
CDR3: CAISESQGVTEAFF
DNA: TGTGCCATCAGTGAGTCGCAGGGGGTCACTGAAGCTTTCTTT

J: TRBJ1-1
size: NA
D: NA
V: TRBV5-1
CDR3: CASSAGGSWSEAFF
DNA: TGCGCCAGCAGCGCTGGGGGGTCTTGGAGTGAAGCTTTCTTT

J: TRBJ2-2
size: NA
D: TRBD2
V: TRBV11-1
CDR3: CASSQSGTSGYTGELFF
DNA: TGTGCCAGCAGCCAATCGGGGACTAGCGGGTACACCGGGGAGCTGTTTTTT

J: TRBJ2-5
size: NA
D: NA
V: TRBV28
CDR3: CASSKGMASQETQYF
DNA: TGTGCCAGCTCCAAGGGGATGGCCAGCCAAGAGACCCAGTACTTC

J: TRBJ2-4
size: few
D: NA
V: TRBV27
CDR3: CASSLRPGENIQYF
DNA: TGTGCCAGCAGTTTGAGGCCAGGGGAAAACATTCAGTACTTC

J: TRBJ2-5
size: NA
D: TRBD2
V: TRBV5-1
CDR3: CASSLERLAGGQAETQYF
DNA: TGCGCCAGCAGCTTGGAGCGCCTAGCGGGGGGGCAGGCAGAGACCCAGTACTTC

J: TRBJ1-3
size: NA
D: NA
V: TRBV30
CDR3: CAWSVLGIQGGNTIYF
DNA: TGTGCCTGGAGTGTACTTGGGATCCAGGGAGGAAACACCATATATTTT

J: TRBJ2-1
size: NA
D: TRBD1
V: TRBV27
CDR3: CASGRDRGDNEQFF
DNA: TGTGCCAGCGGACGGGACAGGGGAGACAATGAGCAGTTCTTC

J: TRBJ1-2
size: NA
D: NA
V: TRBV30
CDR3: CAWSVPLNYGYTF
DNA: TGTGCCTGGAGTGTCCCCCTAAACTATGGCTACACCTTC

J: TRBJ1-1
size: NA
D: TRBD1
V: TRBV30
CDR3: CAWSPGTGRGTTEAFF
DNA: TGTGCCTGGAGTCCCGGGACAGGGCGCGGGACCACTGAAGCTTTCTTT

J: TRBJ1-1
size: NA
D: TRBD1
V: TRBV27
CDR3: CASTPRTGGNTEAFF
DNA: TGTGCCAGCACCCCCCGGACAGGGGGAAACACTGAAGCTTTCTTT

J: TRBJ2-1
size: NA
D: NA
V: TRBV2
CDR3: CASSEVAEHYNEQFF
DNA: TGTGCCAGCAGTGAAGTAGCGGAGCACTACAATGAGCAGTTCTTC

J: TRBJ2-1
size: NA
D: TRBD2
V: TRBV15
CDR3: CATSRRVVAGGWENEQFF
DNA: TGTGCCACCAGCAGGAGGGTGGTAGCGGGGGGTTGGGAGAATGAGCAGTTCTTC

J: TRBJ1-4
size: once
D: NA
V: TRBV2
CDR3: CASSSDRSSGWTDEKLFF
DNA: TGTGCCAGCAGTTCCGACAGGTCCTCGGGGTGGACCGATGAAAAACTGTTTTTT

J: TRBJ1-2
size: few
D: NA
V: TRBV7-2
CDR3: CASSLVGGAPSYGYTF
DNA: TGTGCCAGCAGCTTAGTGGGGGGGGCTCCCTCCTATGGCTACACCTTC

J: TRBJ2-7
size: NA
D: NA
V: TRBV6-1
CDR3: CASSEPLTGAYEQYF
DNA: TGTGCCAGCAGTGAGCCCTTGACAGGAGCCTACGAGCAGTACTTC

J: TRBJ1-4
size: NA
D: NA
V: TRBV6-5
CDR3: CASSYSRSATNEKLFF
DNA: TGTGCCAGCAGTTACTCTCGGTCTGCAACTAATGAAAAACTGTTTTTT

J: TRBJ2-5
size: NA
D: TRBD2
V: TRBV6-6
CDR3: CASRRLAGGPETQYF
DNA: TGTGCCAGCAGGAGACTAGCGGGGGGGCCGGAGACCCAGTACTTC

J: TRBJ2-5
size: NA
D: NA
V: TRBV29-1
CDR3: CSVAPGQIRETQYF
DNA: TGCAGCGTTGCTCCTGGACAGATCCGAGAGACCCAGTACTTC

J: TRBJ1-6
size: NA
D: NA
V: TRBV5-1
CDR3: CASSLVSGGNSPLHF
DNA: TGCGCCAGCAGCTTGGTTTCAGGAGGAAATTCACCCCTCCACTTT

J: TRBJ1-3
size: NA
D: NA
V: TRBV20-1
CDR3: CSARDRDTIYF
DNA: TGCAGTGCTAGAGATCGGGACACCATATATTTT

J: TRBJ2-3
size: NA
D: NA
V: TRBV12-5
CDR3: CASGFNWRPSTDTQYF
DNA: TGTGCTAGTGGGTTCAATTGGAGACCTAGCACAGATACGCAGTATTTT

J: TRBJ1-4
size: NA
D: TRBD1
V: TRBV5-5
CDR3: CASSARQGVQEKLFF
DNA: TGTGCCAGCAGCGCCCGACAGGGGGTTCAAGAAAAACTGTTTTTT